What follows are 11 T cell receptor beta chains derived from one specimen sequenced in a study of cytomegalovirus exposure and HLA in healthy donors (dated by TCRdb to 2016 to 2017). Libraries were prepared through the immunoSEQ multiplex PCR assay. The source is immuneACCESS, and TCRdb retained only in-frame sequences with V and J called. Part of the clones is not carried over; for the studies checked, unresolved V genes explain less than half of this, and the remainder is unexplained. The sample yields under 95,000 clones; approximately 91% were counted once. Together, the top ten hold around 2.1% of the sample. The material sequenced was PBMCs. The origin of the receptors is a man aged 25 to 40 in good health and CMV-seronegative.

The chain has TRBV13 and TRBJ1-1, with D unresolved. V was trimmed by 3 bases and J by 7 bases, leaving 18 bases between them. Germline CDR1 PRHDT, CDR2 FYEKMQ (reference sequence). The CDR3 has 15 residues. CDR3 DNA: TGTGCCAGCAGCTTGGCTTCCAGCGGAAAAATTGAAGCTTTCTTT. Translating gives CASSLASSGKIEAFF. Full variable domain (remainder filled in from reference TRBV13 and TRBJ1-1): AAGVIQSPRHLIKEKRETATLKCYPIPRHDTVYWYQQGPGQDPQFLISFYEKMQSDKGSIPDRFSAQQFSDYHSELNMSSLELGDSALYFCASSLASSGKIEAFFGQGTRLTVV.

The chain uses TRBV18 and TRBJ1-2; D is ambiguous. The CDR3 runs 15 residues. V lost 4 bases and J lost 4, with 16 bases in between. CDR1 and CDR2 (germline): KGHSH, LQKENI. This CDR3 reads CASSQDRGPGYGYTF. The CDR3 DNA sequence: TGTGCCAGCTCACAGGACCGCGGGCCAGGCTATGGCTACACCTTC.

This chain connects TRBV6-6 to TRBJ2-1; 7 positions agree with TRBD1. This CDR3 has 15 amino acids. V trimming: 0 bases; J trimming: 3 bases; junction bases outside the gene matches: 2. Germline CDR1 reads MNHNY; CDR2 reads SVGAGI (reference sequence). The CDR3 protein is CASSYSGGFYNEQFF. The CDR3 nucleotides read TGTGCCAGCAGTTACTCAGGGGGCTTCTACAATGAGCAGTTCTTC.

The chain is built from TRBV28 and TRBJ1-1; 8 bases are a match to TRBD1. Germline trimming cut 6 bases from V and 3 bases from J; bases unmatched to any gene: 9. CDR1 is MDHEN and CDR2 is SYDVKM in the germline V gene. The CDR3 spans 15 residues. The CDR3 reads CASSKDRGRDTEAFF. The CDR3 coding sequence is TGTGCCAGCAGCAAAGACAGGGGTCGGGACACTGAAGCTTTCTTT. Drawing the rest from reference TRBV28 and TRBJ1-1, the complete variable domain is DVKVTQSSRYLVKRTGEKVFLECVQDMDHENMFWYRQDPGLGLRLIYFSYDVKMKEKGDIPEGYSVSREKKERFSLILESASTNQTSMYLCASSKDRGRDTEAFFGQGTRLTVV.

This clone was counted once. The CDR3 region is CASSTWTGGDTEAFF. The CDR3 DNA reads TGCGCCAGCAGCACCTGGACAGGGGGGGACACTGAAGCTTTCTTT. The V call is TRBV4-1, the J call TRBJ1-1; TRBD1 matches at 10 bases. Losses at the gene ends were 5 bases for V and 3 bases for J; bases not matched to a gene: 6. Germline V gene lookup returns CDR1 MGHRA and CDR2 YSYEKL. The CDR3 has 15 residues.

Notes on this clone: Distinct nucleotide sequences in the sample also encode this CDR3. This chain uses TRBV28 with TRBJ1-2; D is uncertain. V shed 4 bases and J shed 2 bases, with 11 bases lying between them. Germline CDR1 and CDR2: MDHEN and SYDVKM. This CDR3 is built from 14 residues. The CDR3 is CASSSSPLNYGYTF. CDR3 nucleotides: TGTGCCAGCAGTTCATCGCCACTCAACTATGGCTACACCTTC.

The J gene is TRBJ1-3, the V gene TRBV10-1; D possibly corresponds to TRBD1 (5 bases). The germline V and J ends were trimmed by 2 bases and 2 bases, with 10 bases remaining between them. This CDR3 region has 15 residues. The germline V gene has CDR1 WNHNN and CDR2 SYGVQD (reference sequence). The CDR3 spells CASSESGRAGNTIYF. The CDR3 DNA is TGCGCCAGCAGTGAGAGTGGCAGGGCTGGAAACACCATATATTTT.

J is TRBJ1-1 and V is TRBV11-1; 9 bases fit TRBD1. The germline V gene has CDR1 SGHAT and CDR2 FQDESV (reference sequence). The CDR3 is made up of 14 amino acids. J lost 9 bases, V lost 3 bases, and 8 bases had no gene match. CDR3 nucleotides: TGTGCCAGCAGCTTTGGCGCCGGGACAGGGAAAGCTTTCTTT. Translated, it gives CASSFGAGTGKAFF.

The V gene is TRBV7-2, the J gene TRBJ2-5; possibly TRBD2 for D (7 bases). Germline CDR1 is SGHTA and CDR2 is FQGNSA. The germline V and J ends were trimmed by 5 bases and 5 bases, with 21 bases remaining between them. The CDR3 totals 16 residues. CDR3 coding DNA: TGTGCCAGCAGCCGAAGTATAACGGGGGGCGAGGAGACCCAGTACTTC. Translation gives CASSRSITGGEETQYF. Based on the CDR3 plus reference TRBV7-2 and TRBJ2-5, the full variable domain is GAGVSQSPSNKVTEKGKDVELRCDPISGHTALYWYRQSLGQGLEFLIYFQGNSAPDKSGLPSDRFSAERTGGSVSTLTIQRTQQEDSAVYLCASSRSITGGEETQYFGPGTRLLVL.

The rearrangement joins TRBV5-1 to TRBJ2-2, with a tentative D call TRBD1 (6 bases). CDR1 is SGHRS and CDR2 is YFSETQ in the germline V gene. The CDR3 runs to 17 residues. Trimming removed 4 bases from V and 6 bases from J, with 22 bases in between. The CDR3 DNA is TGCGCCAGCAGCCACGGTTTACAGGGTTCGTATTCCGGGGAGCTGTTTTTT. Translation gives CASSHGLQGSYSGELFF.

J is TRBJ1-1 and V is TRBV2; D remains ambiguous. Trimming removed 1 base at V and 1 base at J, with 7 bases between. From germline, CDR1 is SNHLY and CDR2 FYNNEI. The CDR3 sequence is 14 residues long. CDR3 sequence reads: CASSEGHRNTEAFF. DNA of the CDR3: TGTGCCAGCAGTGAAGGCCACAGGAACACTGAAGCTTTCTTT. Based on the CDR3 plus reference TRBV2 and TRBJ1-1, the full variable domain is EPEVTQTPSHQVTQMGQEVILRCVPISNHLYFYWYRQILGQKVEFLVSFYNNEISEKSEIFDDQFSVERPDGSNFTLKIRSTKLEDSAMYFCASSEGHRNTEAFFGQGTRLTVV.